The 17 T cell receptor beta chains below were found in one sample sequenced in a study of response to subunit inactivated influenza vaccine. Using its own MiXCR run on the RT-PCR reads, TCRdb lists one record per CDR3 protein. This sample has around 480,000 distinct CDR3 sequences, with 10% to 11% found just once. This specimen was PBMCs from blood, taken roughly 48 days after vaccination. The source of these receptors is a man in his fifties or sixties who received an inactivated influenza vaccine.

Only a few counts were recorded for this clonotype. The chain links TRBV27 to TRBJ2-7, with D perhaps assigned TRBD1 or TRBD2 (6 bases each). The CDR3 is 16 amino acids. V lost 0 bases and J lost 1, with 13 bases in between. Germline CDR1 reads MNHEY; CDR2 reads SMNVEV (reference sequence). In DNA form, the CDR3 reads TGTGCCAGCAGTTTATCTTACGGGGGCTATTCCTACGAGCAGTACTTC. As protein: CASSLSYGGYSYEQYF.

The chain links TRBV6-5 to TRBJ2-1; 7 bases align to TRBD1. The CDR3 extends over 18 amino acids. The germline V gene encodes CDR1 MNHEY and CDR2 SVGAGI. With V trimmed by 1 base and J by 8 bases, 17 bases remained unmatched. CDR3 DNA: TGTGCCAGCAGTTACTACCGAATAGGGGGCGCCCAGAAGGATGAGCAGTTCTTC. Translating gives CASSYYRIGGAQKDEQFF.

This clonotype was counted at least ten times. CDR3 residues: CASSLSYRGPGYTF. The CDR3 DNA reads TGTGCCAGCAGTTTATCCTACAGGGGGCCTGGCTACACCTTC. The rearrangement links TRBV27 to TRBJ1-2; 9 bases match TRBD1. Losses at the gene ends were 0 bases for V and 7 bases for J; bases not matched to a gene: 3. The CDR3 sequence is 14 residues long. The germline gives CDR1 MNHEY, CDR2 SMNVEV (reference sequence).

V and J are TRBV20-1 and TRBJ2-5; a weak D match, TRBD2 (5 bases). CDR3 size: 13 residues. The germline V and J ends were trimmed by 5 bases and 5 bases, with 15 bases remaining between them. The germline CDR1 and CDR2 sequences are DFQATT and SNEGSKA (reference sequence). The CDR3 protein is CSAGTRSGETQYF. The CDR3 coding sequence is TGCAGTGCTGGAACTAGGTCGGGGGAGACCCAGTACTTC.

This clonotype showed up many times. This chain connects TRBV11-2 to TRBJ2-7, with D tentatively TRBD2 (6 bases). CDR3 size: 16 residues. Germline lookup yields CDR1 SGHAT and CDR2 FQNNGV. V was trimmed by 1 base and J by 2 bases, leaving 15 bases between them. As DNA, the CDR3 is TGTGCCAGCAGCTTAGGTTTCCTGGCGGGGACCTACGAGCAGTACTTC. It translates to CASSLGFLAGTYEQYF.

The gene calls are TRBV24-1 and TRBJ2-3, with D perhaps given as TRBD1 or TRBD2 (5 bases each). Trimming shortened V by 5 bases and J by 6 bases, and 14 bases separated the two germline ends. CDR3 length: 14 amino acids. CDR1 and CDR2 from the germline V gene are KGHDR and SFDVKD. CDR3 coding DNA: TGTGCCACCAGTGCCCCCTTAGGGACCGATACGCAGTATTTT. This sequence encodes CATSAPLGTDTQYF.

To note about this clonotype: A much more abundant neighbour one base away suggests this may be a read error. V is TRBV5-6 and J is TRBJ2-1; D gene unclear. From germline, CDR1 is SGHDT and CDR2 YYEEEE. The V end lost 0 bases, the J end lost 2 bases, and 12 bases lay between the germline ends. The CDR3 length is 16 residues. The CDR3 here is CASSLGLVAPYNEQFF. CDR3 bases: TGTGCCAGCAGCTTGGGGCTAGTGGCCCCCTACAATGAGCAGTTCTTC.

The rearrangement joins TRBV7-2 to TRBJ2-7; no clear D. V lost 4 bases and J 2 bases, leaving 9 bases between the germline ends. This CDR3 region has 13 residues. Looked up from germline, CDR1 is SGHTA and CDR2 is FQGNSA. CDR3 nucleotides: TGTGCCAGCAGCTCGCGGATAACCTACGAGCAGTACTTC. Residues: CASSSRITYEQYF.

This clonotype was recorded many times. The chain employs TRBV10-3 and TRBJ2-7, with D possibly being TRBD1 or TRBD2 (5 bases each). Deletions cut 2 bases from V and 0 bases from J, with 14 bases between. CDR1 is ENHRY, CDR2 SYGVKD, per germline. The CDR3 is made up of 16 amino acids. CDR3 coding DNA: TGTGCCATCAGTGAGCAAAGGGGACCAACCTCCTACGAGCAGTACTTC. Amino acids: CAISEQRGPTSYEQYF.

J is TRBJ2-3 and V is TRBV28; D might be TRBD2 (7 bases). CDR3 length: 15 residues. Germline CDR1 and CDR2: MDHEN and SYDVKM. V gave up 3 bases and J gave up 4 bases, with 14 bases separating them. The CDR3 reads CASSLRGPGADTQYF. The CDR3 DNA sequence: TGTGCCAGCAGTTTGCGGGGGCCAGGCGCAGATACGCAGTATTTT.

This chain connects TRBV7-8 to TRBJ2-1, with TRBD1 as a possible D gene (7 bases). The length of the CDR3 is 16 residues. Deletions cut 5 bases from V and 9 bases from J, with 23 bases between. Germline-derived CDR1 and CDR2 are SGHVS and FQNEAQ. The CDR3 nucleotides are TGTGCCAGCAGCGTTATAGGGGGCGGGGCAGTGCTTGAGCAGTTCTTC. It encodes CASSVIGGGAVLEQFF. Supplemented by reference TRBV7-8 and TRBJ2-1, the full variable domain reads GAGVSQSPRYKVAKRGQDVALRCDPISGHVSLFWYQQALGQGPEFLTYFQNEAQLDKSGLPSDRFFAERPEGSVSTLKIQRTQQEDSAVYLCASSVIGGGAVLEQFFGPGTRLTVL.

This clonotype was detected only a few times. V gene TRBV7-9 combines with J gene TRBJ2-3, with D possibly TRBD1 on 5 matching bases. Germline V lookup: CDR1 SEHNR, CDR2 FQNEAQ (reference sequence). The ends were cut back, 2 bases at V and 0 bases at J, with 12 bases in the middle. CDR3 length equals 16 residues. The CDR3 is CASSLTRALSTDTQYF. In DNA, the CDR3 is TGTGCCAGCAGCTTAACCAGGGCCCTCAGCACAGATACGCAGTATTTT.

CDR3 bases: TGTGCCAGCAGTGCCAACGCCGGGATAGGCCGCTCCTACGAGCAGTACTTC. It is translated as CASSANAGIGRSYEQYF. The chain employs TRBV25-1 and TRBJ2-7; tentative D call: TRBD2 (5 bases). This CDR3 contains 17 residues. The V end was cut by 4 bases, the J end by 0 bases, with 19 bases between. Germline-derived CDR1 and CDR2 are MGHDK and SYGVNS.

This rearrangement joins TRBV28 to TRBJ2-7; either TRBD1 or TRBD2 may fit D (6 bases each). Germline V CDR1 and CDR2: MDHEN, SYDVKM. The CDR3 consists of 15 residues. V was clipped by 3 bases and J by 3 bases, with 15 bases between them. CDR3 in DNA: TGTGCCAGCAGTTTTCGGGGGCTTGGTATCTACGAGCAGTACTTC. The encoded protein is CASSFRGLGIYEQYF.

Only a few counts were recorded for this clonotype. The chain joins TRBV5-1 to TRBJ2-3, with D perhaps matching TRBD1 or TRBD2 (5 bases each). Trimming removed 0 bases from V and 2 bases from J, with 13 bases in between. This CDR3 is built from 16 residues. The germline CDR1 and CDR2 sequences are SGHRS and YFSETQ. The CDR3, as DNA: TGCGCCAGCAGCTTGGTCGCAGGGAGTGCCACAGATACGCAGTATTTT. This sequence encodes CASSLVAGSATDTQYF. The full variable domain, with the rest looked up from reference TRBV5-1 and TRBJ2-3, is KAGVTQTPRYLIKTRGQQVTLSCSPISGHRSVSWYQQTPGQGLQFLFEYFSETQRNKGNFPGRFSGRQFSNSRSEMNVSTLELGDSALYLCASSLVAGSATDTQYFGPGTRLTVL.

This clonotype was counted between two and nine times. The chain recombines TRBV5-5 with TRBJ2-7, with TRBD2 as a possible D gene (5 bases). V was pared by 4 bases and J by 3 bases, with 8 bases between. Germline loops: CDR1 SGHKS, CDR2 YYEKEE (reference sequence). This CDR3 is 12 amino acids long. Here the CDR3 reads CASSKGDYEQYF. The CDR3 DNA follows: TGTGCCAGCAGCAAGGGAGACTACGAGCAGTACTTC.

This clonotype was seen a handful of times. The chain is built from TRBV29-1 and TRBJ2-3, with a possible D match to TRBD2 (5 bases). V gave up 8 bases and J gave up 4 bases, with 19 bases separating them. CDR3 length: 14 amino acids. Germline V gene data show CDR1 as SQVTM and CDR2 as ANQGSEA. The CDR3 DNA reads TGCAGCCCTAGGCGGGCTAGCTACGCAGATACGCAGTATTTT. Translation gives CSPRRASYADTQYF.